This T cell receptor beta chain is from a study of T cell repertoires in cytomegalovirus infection. Study details: CMV infection and matching HLA type were both indicated by public TCR beta signatures.

V lost 5 bases and J lost 4; bases outside the gene matches: 7. The CDR3 has 14 amino acids. Germline V gives CDR1 SGHTA, CDR2 FQGNSA. About this clonotype itself: The antigen is not known.

TCRdb reprocessed the reads via MiXCR and lists one record per CDR3 protein. Among 680,000 or so distinct CDR3 sequences listed, about 30% were seen once. General observations from the study: In two of eight donors, the top clonotype was HLA-C-restricted CMV-specific.

The sequence derives from a human donor in good health (CMV status not recorded). Some clones in this sample may be carry-over from other donors' samples. The specimen was cultured PBMCs, collected from culture after CMV antigen stimulation. The chain combines TRBV7-2 with TRBJ1-2; 7 positions match TRBD1. CDR3 bases: TGTGCCAGCAGCCCAGGGACAGCTAGCTATGGCTACACCTTC. Amino acid sequence: CASSPGTASYGYTF.